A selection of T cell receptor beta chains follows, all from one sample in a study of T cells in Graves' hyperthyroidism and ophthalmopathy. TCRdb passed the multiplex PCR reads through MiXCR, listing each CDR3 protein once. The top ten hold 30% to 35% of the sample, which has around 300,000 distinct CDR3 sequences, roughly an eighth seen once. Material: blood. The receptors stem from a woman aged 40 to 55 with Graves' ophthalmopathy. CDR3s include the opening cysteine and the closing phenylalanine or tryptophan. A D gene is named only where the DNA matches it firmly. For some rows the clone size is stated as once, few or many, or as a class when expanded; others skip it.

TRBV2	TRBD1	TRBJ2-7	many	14	TGTGCCAGCACTCGGACAGGGGGCTCCTACGAGCAGTACTTC	CASTRTGGSYEQYF
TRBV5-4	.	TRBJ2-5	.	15	TGTGCCAGCAGCCCGGGAGAAGGGGCTAAAGAGACCCAGTACTTC	CASSPGEGAKETQYF
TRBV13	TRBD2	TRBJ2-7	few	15	TGTGCCAGCAGCCCTCCGGGACTAGCTACCCACGAGCAGTACTTC	CASSPPGLATHEQYF
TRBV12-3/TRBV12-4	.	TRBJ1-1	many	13	TGTGCCAGCAGCCCTGACGGGGGACCTGAAGCTTTCTTT	CASSPDGGPEAFF
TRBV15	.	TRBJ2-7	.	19	TGTGCCACCAGCAGAGATCGGTGGGAAAGGCCCAATAACCGGGACGAGCAGTACTTC	CATSRDRWERPNNRDEQYF
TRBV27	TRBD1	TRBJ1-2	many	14	TGTGCCAGCAGTTTAGTTGGGACAGGGTATGGCTACACCTTC	CASSLVGTGYGYTF
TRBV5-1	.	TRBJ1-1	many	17	TGCGCCAGCAGCTTGTACGCTTTCGAGGGCATGAACACTGAAGCTTTCTTT	CASSLYAFEGMNTEAFF
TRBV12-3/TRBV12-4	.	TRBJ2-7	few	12	TGTGCCAGCAGTCCGGCCCGGGTTGAGCAGTACTTC	CASSPARVEQYF
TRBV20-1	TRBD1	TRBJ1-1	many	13	TGCAGTGCTACGACAGGGCTTAGTAGCGAAGCTTTCTTT	CSATTGLSSEAFF
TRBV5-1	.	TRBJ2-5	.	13	TGCGCCAGCAGCTTTGGGATCCAAGAGACCCAGTACTTC	CASSFGIQETQYF
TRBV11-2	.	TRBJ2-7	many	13	TGTGCCAGCAGCTTAGGCAGGGACTACGAGCAGTACTTC	CASSLGRDYEQYF
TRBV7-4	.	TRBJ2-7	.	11	TGTGCCAGCAGCCCCCCAAGCGAGCAGTACTTC	CASSPPSEQYF
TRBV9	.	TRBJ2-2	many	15	TGTGCCAGCAGCGTAGGAGACTGGAACACCGGGGAGCTGTTTTTT	CASSVGDWNTGELFF
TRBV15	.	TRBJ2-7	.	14	TGTGCCACCAGCAGAGAGGGTGGGGCCTACGAGCAGTACTTC	CATSREGGAYEQYF
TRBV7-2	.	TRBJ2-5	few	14	TGTGCCAGCAGCCCTGGGGTAGTAGGGAAGACCCAGTACTTC	CASSPGVVGKTQYF
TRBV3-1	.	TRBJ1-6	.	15	TGTGCCAGCAGCCAACCAACGTCGGGAAATTCACCCCTCCACTTT	CASSQPTSGNSPLHF
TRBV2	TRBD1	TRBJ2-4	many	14	TGTGCCAGCAGTGCGGACAGGGGCAGAAACATTCAGTACTTC	CASSADRGRNIQYF
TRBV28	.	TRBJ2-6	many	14	TGTGCCAGCAGTGGGGGGACTGGGGCCAACGTCCTGACTTTC	CASSGGTGANVLTF
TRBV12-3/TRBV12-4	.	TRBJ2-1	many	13	TGTGCCAGCAGACGGGGGAGGAGGAATGAGCAGTTCTTC	CASRRGRRNEQFF
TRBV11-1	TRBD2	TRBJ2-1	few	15	TGTGCCAGCAGCTTAGTGCGGGGGGGCCGCAGTGAGCAGTTCTTC	CASSLVRGGRSEQFF